The clone carrying this TCR beta chain has only one observation. What it binds is unknown. Germline CDR1 GTSNPN, CDR2 SVGIG (reference sequence). The CDR3 sequence is 15 residues long. V was trimmed by 0 bases and J by 0 bases, leaving 12 bases between them. Method: immunoSEQ multiplex PCR; TCRdb's copy keeps in-frame clones and lacks some. The top ten clones hold about 24% of a sample with about 17,000 clones, around 70% of them seen once. The sample is drawn from a study of OX40 agonist ivuxolimab in advanced cancers. Background on the study: The patients got ivuxolimab, which is an agonistic anti-OX40 (CD134) antibody. Partial responses occurred in Three dose-escalation patients, one with hepatocellular carcinoma and two with cutaneous melanoma. Study-wide results and limits: Which antigen the expanded peripheral T cells recognized is unknown. Fewer expanded clones were found on average in CD4+ than in CD8+ T cells.

The chain is built from TRBV30 and TRBJ2-7; D perhaps matches TRBD2 (5 bases). The sequence was obtained from an adult with an advanced solid tumor such as melanoma, head and neck, liver or kidney cancer. The sequencing used CD4+ or CD8+ T cells sorted from blood, collected in a trial of the OX40 agonist ivuxolimab. The CDR3 region has the DNA TGTGCCTGGAGTGTAGTTTTTAGCGACTCCTACGAGCAGTACTTC. Its translation is CAWSVVFSDSYEQYF.